This T cell receptor beta chain is drawn from a study of T cell repertoires in aging, cancer and after chemotherapy. About the study: Donors were grouped into six age bands spanning 30 or younger through 70 or older.

This CDR3 has 13 residues. CDR1 is SEHNR and CDR2 is FQNEAQ in the germline V gene (reference sequence). The V end lost 2 bases, the J end lost 8 bases, and 12 bases lay between the germline ends. By share, this clonotype ranks as large. Rearranged V-D-J TRB sequences were amplified with a mixed TRB-A/B primer pool. TCRdb itself ran the multiplex PCR reads through MiXCR, one entry per CDR3 protein. This table has roughly 970 distinct CDR3 sequences, about 18% appearing once. Amplification of TCR beta used genomic DNA extracted from peripheral blood. What was sequenced was blood. The chain combines TRBV7-9 with TRBJ1-2; the D is unclear. The clonotype was recovered from a human donor with a solid tumor. For the CDR3, the DNA is TGTGCCAGCAGCTTATTATCGACGGGGGGCTACACCTTC. It codes for CASSLLSTGGYTF.